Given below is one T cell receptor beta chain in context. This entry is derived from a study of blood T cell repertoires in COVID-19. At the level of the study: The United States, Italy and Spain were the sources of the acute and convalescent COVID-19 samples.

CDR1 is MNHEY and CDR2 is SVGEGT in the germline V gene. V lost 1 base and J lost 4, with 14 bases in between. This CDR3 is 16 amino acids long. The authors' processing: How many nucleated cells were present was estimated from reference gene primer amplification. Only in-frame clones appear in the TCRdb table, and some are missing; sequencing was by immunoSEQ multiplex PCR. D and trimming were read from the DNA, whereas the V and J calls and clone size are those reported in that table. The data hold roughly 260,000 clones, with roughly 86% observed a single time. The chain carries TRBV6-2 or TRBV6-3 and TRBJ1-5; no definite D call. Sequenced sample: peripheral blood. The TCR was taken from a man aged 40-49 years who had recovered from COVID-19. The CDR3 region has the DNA TGTGCCAGCAGTTACTATAGACAAATAAGTAATCAGCCCCAGCATTTT. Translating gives CASSYYRQISNQPQHF.